Presented here are 28 T cell receptor beta chains from one specimen sequenced in a study of spatial heterogeneity in lung cancer. Study results and caveats: For expanded intratumoral alpha and beta TCRs, counts tracked tumor mutation counts.

A single record per CDR3 protein comes from TCRdb applying MiXCR to the 5' RACE reads. The sample records about 13,000 distinct CDR3 sequences, more than 3% being singletons. Indicated time point: sample taken at primary tumor resection. The antigens these receptors bind are not known. Material: lung tumor tissue, obtained at surgery. These receptors originate from a male donor with early-stage non-small cell lung cancer.

This clonotype was observed at least ten times. The rearrangement links TRBV7-2 to TRBJ2-2; D is unclear. CDR3 length equals 13 residues. Germline V lookup: CDR1 SGHTA, CDR2 FQGNSA. V lost 1 base, J lost 7 bases, and 7 bases lay in between. The CDR3 DNA sequence: TGTGCCAGCAGCTTAGGGGTGCTCGGGGAGCTGTTTTTT. This translates into CASSLGVLGELFF.

In its sample, this clonotype was seen many times. The chain couples TRBV10-2 to TRBJ2-5; D is ambiguous. This CDR3 region has 13 residues. CDR1 is WSHSY and CDR2 is SAAADI in the germline V gene. Between the trimmed V and J ends, which lost 2 bases and 1 base, there was a span of 5 bases. CDR3: CASSERIQETQYF. The CDR3 region has the DNA TGCGCCAGCAGTGAGAGGATCCAAGAGACCCAGTACTTC.

This clonotype was detected ten times or more. V gene TRBV2 combines with J gene TRBJ2-1, with 9 bases aligning to TRBD1. CDR1 SNHLY and CDR2 FYNNEI come from the germline V gene. The length of the CDR3 is 12 residues. J lost 9 bases, V lost 7 bases, and 4 bases had no gene match. CDR3: CASNRGRGEQFF. CDR3 bases: TGTGCCAGCAACAGGGGGCGGGGTGAGCAGTTCTTC.

This clonotype was seen ten or more times. V is TRBV27 and J is TRBJ1-2; D is possibly TRBD1 (5 bases). The CDR3 extends over 13 amino acids. Trimming shortened V by 0 bases and J by 8 bases, and 10 bases separated the two germline ends. From germline, CDR1 is MNHEY and CDR2 SMNVEV (reference sequence). The CDR3 loop reads CASSLSAGLGYTF. The CDR3 nucleotides are TGTGCCAGCAGTTTATCGGCAGGGCTAGGCTACACCTTC.

Ten or more counts support this clonotype. The V gene is TRBV6-5, the J gene TRBJ1-2; D remains unclear. Per the germline V gene, CDR1 is MNHEY and CDR2 is SVGAGI. V lost 0 bases to trimming and J lost 2 bases, with 7 bases between them. The CDR3 is 14 amino acids. CDR3 sequence: CASSYSMENYGYTF. The CDR3 DNA sequence: TGTGCCAGCAGTTACTCGATGGAGAACTATGGCTACACCTTC.

In this sample, this clonotype turned up many times. J is TRBJ1-5 and V is TRBV18; the D gene is possibly TRBD1 (5 bases). Germline CDR1 and CDR2: KGHSH and LQKENI. CDR3 length: 18 amino acids. Deletions cut 0 bases from V and 5 bases from J, with 20 bases between. The CDR3 coding sequence is TGTGCCAGCTCACCACCGGTGCGTCTAGACCGGGGCGATCAGCCCCAGCATTTT. This sequence encodes CASSPPVRLDRGDQPQHF.

This clonotype occurred many times. This chain uses TRBV2 with TRBJ2-1; 8 bases are a match to TRBD1. This CDR3 comprises 14 residues. V shed 8 bases, J shed 5 bases, and the junction held 8 bases outside the gene matches. The germline V gene encodes CDR1 SNHLY and CDR2 FYNNEI. The DNA for the CDR3 is TGTGCCAGCGGAGGACAGGGCGGAAACAATGAGCAGTTCTTC. Translation gives CASGGQGGNNEQFF.

This clonotype was seen at least ten times. The gene calls are TRBV7-9 and TRBJ2-3; D not resolved. This CDR3 is built from 13 residues. Trimming left V 4 bases short and J 4 bases short, with 9 bases between. Germline CDR1 SEHNR, CDR2 FQNEAQ (reference sequence). The CDR3 bases are TGTGCCAGCAGCTCCAACAGAGCAGATACGCAGTATTTT. Encoded protein: CASSSNRADTQYF.

This clonotype was detected many times. No DNA is shown, since the ends of the CDR3 on it are uncertain; the CDR3 is the one TCRdb lists. The chain employs TRBV21-1 and TRBJ2-7; the table's D call, TRBD1, has no DNA check behind it. TRBV21-1 is classified as a pseudogene. Termini included, the CDR3 measures 16 amino acids. The CDR3 sequence: CASSWGSGTGTYEQYF.

This clonotype was seen ten or more times. The rearrangement joins TRBV9 to TRBJ2-1; tentative D call: TRBD2 (5 bases). Germline V gene lookup returns CDR1 SGDLS and CDR2 YYNGEE. The CDR3 is 15 amino acids. V lost 3 bases and J 8 bases, leaving 18 bases between the germline ends. The CDR3 bases are TGTGCCAGCAGCGGTGGATTGGGAGCCCACTATGAGCAGTTCTTC. The encoded protein is CASSGGLGAHYEQFF.

This clonotype was seen repeatedly, ten times or more. The genes are TRBV28 and TRBJ2-3, with TRBD2 identical over 7 bases. The CDR3 is made up of 14 amino acids. Germline values: CDR1 MDHEN, CDR2 SYDVKM. V shed 4 bases, J shed 6 bases, and the junction held 7 bases outside the gene matches. This CDR3 reads CASSSAGLDDTQYF. CDR3 DNA sequence: TGTGCCAGCAGTTCCGCCGGACTAGATGATACGCAGTATTTT. Full variable domain (rest looked up from reference TRBV28 and TRBJ2-3): DVKVTQSSRYLVKRTGEKVFLECVQDMDHENMFWYRQDPGLGLRLIYFSYDVKMKEKGDIPEGYSVSREKKERFSLILESASTNQTSMYLCASSSAGLDDTQYFGPGTRLTVL.

This clonotype occurred many times. The chain uses TRBV20-1 and TRBJ2-3; 8 bases match TRBD2. In germline, CDR1 is DFQATT, CDR2 SNEGSKA (reference sequence). Trimming at V came to 0 bases and at J to 4 bases, leaving 6 bases not matched to a gene. CDR3 length equals 15 residues. CDR3 bases: TGCAGTGCTAGAGATTATAGCGGGGTGGCAGATACGCAGTATTTT. It encodes CSARDYSGVADTQYF.

This clonotype was observed many times. The chain uses TRBV12-3 or TRBV12-4 and TRBJ2-3; possibly TRBD2 for D (7 bases). V shed 2 bases and J shed 5 bases, with 23 bases lying between them. The CDR3 covers 18 residues. As DNA, the CDR3 is TGTGCCAGCAGTTTACGGCGGGGGCCCGGAGGCCACAAAGATACGCAGTATTTT. It codes for CASSLRRGPGGHKDTQYF.

This clonotype has ten or more counts. The chain recombines TRBV6-5 with TRBJ1-6; D call uncertain. Germline assignment: CDR1 MNHEY and CDR2 SVGAGI. The CDR3 loop spans 14 amino acids. V lost 2 bases and J lost 7, with 9 bases in between. The CDR3, as DNA: TGTGCCAGCAGTTACGGTCTCGGCAATTCACCCCTCCACTTT. It translates to CASSYGLGNSPLHF.

Relative to its sample, this clonotype is medium-sized. The chain has TRBV6-5 and TRBJ1-6; a possible D gene is TRBD1 (6 bases). This CDR3 is 17 amino acids long. V was trimmed by 5 bases and J by 1 base, leaving 15 bases between them. Germline loops: CDR1 MNHEY, CDR2 SVGAGI. CDR3 residues: CASSPGAEESYNSPLHF. Written as DNA, the CDR3 is TGTGCCAGCAGTCCGGGGGCAGAAGAGTCCTATAATTCACCCCTCCACTTT.

As to this clonotype: Being one base from a much bigger clone, this may be a read error. The chain recombines TRBV5-6 with TRBJ1-2; D is unclear. The CDR3 has 14 amino acids. Germline CDR1 SGHDT, CDR2 YYEEEE. The CDR3 DNA is TGTGCCAGCAGCTGGGAGAGAGAATCCTATGGCGACACCTTC. It specifies CASSWERESYGDTF.

This clonotype was seen at least ten times. The chain employs TRBV12-3 or TRBV12-4 and TRBJ2-5; the match to TRBD1 covers 7 bases. After removal of 1 base from V and 2 bases from J, the junction contained 4 bases not matched to a gene. CDR3 length equals 15 residues. The CDR3 reads CASSLGDSAQETQYF. The CDR3, as DNA: TGTGCCAGCAGTTTAGGGGACAGTGCTCAAGAGACCCAGTACTTC.

This clonotype was seen only a few times. The genes are TRBV6-2 or TRBV6-3 and TRBJ2-1, with 8 nucleotides matching TRBD2. V dropped 0 bases and J dropped 7; count of bases not matched to a gene: 17. The germline gives CDR1 MNHEY, CDR2 SVGEGT. The CDR3 consists of 19 residues. CDR3 DNA: TGTGCCAGCAGTTACTCCCGCGGGGGGCCCATTGGTTTCAAGAATGAGCAGTTCTTC. Amino acid sequence: CASSYSRGGPIGFKNEQFF.

This clonotype was detected many times. In DNA form, the CDR3 reads TGTGCCAGTGTGGGGGGGCCTAACTATGGCTACACCTTC. Amino acid sequence: CASVGGPNYGYTF. The chain carries TRBV19 and TRBJ1-2; D may be TRBD1 (6 bases). This CDR3 is built from 13 residues. CDR1 LNHDA and CDR2 SQIVND come from the germline V gene (reference sequence). V was cut by 8 bases and J by 0 bases, with 10 bases left in between.

This rearrangement joins TRBV29-1 to TRBJ2-1; TRBD2 aligns across 9 bases. V shed 7 bases and J 4 bases; nucleotides not matched to a gene: 8. CDR3 length equals 14 residues. CDR1 is SQVTM, CDR2 ANQGSEA, per germline. CDR3 sequence reads: CSAGVAGAYNEQFF. DNA of the CDR3: TGCAGCGCCGGGGTAGCGGGGGCGTACAATGAGCAGTTCTTC.

This clonotype was counted at least ten times. The CDR3 is CASSLAGLAGQETQYF. The DNA of the CDR3 is TGTGCCAGCAGCTTAGCGGGGCTAGCGGGCCAAGAGACCCAGTACTTC. The rearrangement uses TRBV7-9 and TRBJ2-5; 8 nucleotides match TRBD2. V shed 0 bases and J 1 base; nucleotides not matched to a gene: 4. This CDR3 is built from 16 residues. CDR1 is SEHNR and CDR2 is FQNEAQ in the germline V gene (reference sequence).

This clonotype is medium-sized within its sample. The CDR3 coding sequence is TGTGCCTGGAGTGTATACACTGAAGCTTTCTTT. It is translated as CAWSVYTEAFF. The V and J genes are TRBV30 and TRBJ1-1, with D unresolved. The germline V and J ends were trimmed by 0 bases and 3 bases, with 2 bases remaining between them. The germline gives CDR1 GTSNPN, CDR2 SVGIG (reference sequence). This CDR3 contains 11 residues. The whole variable domain, filled in from reference TRBV30 and TRBJ1-1, reads SQTIHQWPATLVQPVGSPLSLECTVEGTSNPNLYWYRQAAGRGLQLLFYSVGIGQISSEVPQNLSASRPQDRQFILSSKKLLLSDSGFYLCAWSVYTEAFFGQGTRLTVV.

This clonotype occurred many times. J is TRBJ2-3 and V is TRBV9; TRBD1 matches 8 bases. The CDR3 sequence is 16 residues long. V was pared by 0 bases and J by 5 bases, with 8 bases of the junction left unmatched. Looked up from germline, CDR1 is SGDLS and CDR2 is YYNGEE. The CDR3 loop reads CASSVAGQGARDTQYF. The CDR3 DNA follows: TGTGCCAGCAGCGTAGCCGGCCAGGGGGCAAGAGATACGCAGTATTTT.

This clonotype showed up many times. The V and J genes are TRBV20-1 and TRBJ1-6; D may be TRBD1 (5 bases). The V gene's germline CDR1 is DFQATT and CDR2 SNEGSKA (reference sequence). CDR3 length: 15 amino acids. V dropped 6 bases and J dropped 9 bases, with 21 bases sitting between them. The chain's CDR3 is CSAPGTRGPSSPLHF. Written as DNA, the CDR3 is TGCAGTGCCCCCGGGACGAGGGGCCCGAGTTCACCCCTCCACTTT.

In regard to this clonotype: Since a much larger clone is just one base distant, this may be a read error. This chain joins TRBV11-2 and TRBJ1-2, with 7 bases matching TRBD1. The CDR3 totals 13 residues. CDR1 and CDR2 from the germline V gene are SGHAT and FQNNGV. This chain's CDR3 is CASSRQGGYGDTF. CDR3 DNA: TGTGCCAGCAGCCGACAGGGCGGCTATGGCGACACCTTC. The variable domain in full, with the rest retrieved from reference TRBV11-2 and TRBJ1-2, is EAGVAQSPRYKIIEKRQSVAFWCNPISGHATLYWYQQILGQGPKLLIQFQNNGVVDDSQLPKDRFSAERLKGVDSTLKIQPAKLEDSAVYLCASSRQGGYGDTFGSGTRLTVV.

In this sample, this clonotype turned up many times. The chain joins TRBV20-1 to TRBJ2-7, with D unresolved. In germline, CDR1 is DFQATT, CDR2 SNEGSKA (reference sequence). The CDR3 runs 13 residues. The V end was cut by 3 bases, the J end by 1 base, with 10 bases between. The CDR3, as DNA: TGCAGTGCTAGCTCGGACGGTTCCTACGAGCAGTACTTC. Encoded protein: CSASSDGSYEQYF.

In regard to this clonotype: This may arise from a read error, as a much more abundant clone is one base away. The chain combines TRBV7-2 with TRBJ1-6, with TRBD1 matching over 8 bases. Germline V gene lookup returns CDR1 SGHTA and CDR2 FQGNSA. This CDR3 spans 16 amino acids. CDR3 in amino acids: CASTKALDRAWSPHHF. The CDR3 coding sequence is TGTGCCAGCACTAAGGCCTTGGACAGGGCATGGTCACCCCACCACTTT. Supplemented by reference TRBV7-2 and TRBJ1-6, the full variable domain reads GAGVSQSPSNKVTEKGKDVELRCDPISGHTALYWYRQSLGQGLEFLIYFQGNSAPDKSGLPSDRFSAERTGGSVSTLTIQRTQQEDSAVYLCASTKALDRAWSPHHFGNGTRLTVT.

By frequency in the sample, this clonotype is medium-sized. This rearrangement joins TRBV15 to TRBJ2-7; 8 bases are a match to TRBD1. V was pared by 4 bases and J by 3 bases, with 2 bases of the junction left unmatched. The CDR3 contains 13 residues. CDR1 and CDR2 from the germline V gene are LNHNV and YYDKDF (reference sequence). The DNA for the CDR3 is TGTGCCACCAGCACGGACAGGGTCTACGAGCAGTACTTC. This codes for CATSTDRVYEQYF.